This T cell receptor (beta chain) was identified during a study of blood T cells in healthy people across ages. This clonotype has only a few counts. The authors ran a second PCR of 7 to 11 cycles using a sample-barcoded 5' primer and a J-beta primer mix. TCRdb re-derived calls from the 5' RACE reads in MiXCR, one entry per CDR3 protein. The sample shows about 1.1 million distinct CDR3 sequences, around two fifths of them seen only once. Germline V gene lookup returns CDR1 MNHEY and CDR2 SVGEGT. With 2 bases removed from V and 2 bases from J, the gap between germline ends came to 13 bases. The CDR3 is 15 amino acids.

This sequence originates from a man aged 18 to 30 in good health. The specimen was blood. This chain uses TRBV6-2 or TRBV6-3 with TRBJ2-7, with D tentatively TRBD2 (5 bases). The CDR3 is CASSYPADVTYEQYF. For the CDR3, the DNA is TGTGCCAGCAGTTACCCAGCGGACGTTACCTACGAGCAGTACTTC.